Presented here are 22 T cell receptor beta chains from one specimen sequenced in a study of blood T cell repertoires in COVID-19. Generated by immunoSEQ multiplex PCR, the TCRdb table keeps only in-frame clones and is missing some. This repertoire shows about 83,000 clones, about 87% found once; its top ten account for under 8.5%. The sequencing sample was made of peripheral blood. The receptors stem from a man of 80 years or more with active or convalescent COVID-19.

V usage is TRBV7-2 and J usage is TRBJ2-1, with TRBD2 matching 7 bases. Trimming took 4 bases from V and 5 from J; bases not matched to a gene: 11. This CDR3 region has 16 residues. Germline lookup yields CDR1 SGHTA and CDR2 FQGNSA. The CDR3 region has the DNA TGTGCCAGCAGCTACAAGCGGGGTAGCGTGGACAATGAGCAGTTCTTC. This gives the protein CASSYKRGSVDNEQFF.

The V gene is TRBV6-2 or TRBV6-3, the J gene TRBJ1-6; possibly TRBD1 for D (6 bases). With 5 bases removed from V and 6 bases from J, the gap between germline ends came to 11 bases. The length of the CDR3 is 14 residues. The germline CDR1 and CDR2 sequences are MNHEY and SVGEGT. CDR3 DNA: TGTGCCAGCAGTCAACAGGGTCCTAATTCACCCCTCCACTTT. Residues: CASSQQGPNSPLHF.

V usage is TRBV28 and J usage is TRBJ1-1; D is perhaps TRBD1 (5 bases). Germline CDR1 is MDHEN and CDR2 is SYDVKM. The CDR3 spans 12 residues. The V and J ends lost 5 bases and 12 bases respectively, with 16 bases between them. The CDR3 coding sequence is TGTGCCAGCAGTATCTCAGGGTTGAGGTCTTTCTTT. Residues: CASSISGLRSFF.

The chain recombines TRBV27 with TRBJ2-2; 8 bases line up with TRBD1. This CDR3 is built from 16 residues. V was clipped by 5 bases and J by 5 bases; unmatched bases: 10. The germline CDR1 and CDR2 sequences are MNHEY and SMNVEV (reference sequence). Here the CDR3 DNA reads TGTGCCAGCAGTCCCCACGGACAGGGTCGGACCGGGGAGCTGTTTTTT. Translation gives CASSPHGQGRTGELFF.

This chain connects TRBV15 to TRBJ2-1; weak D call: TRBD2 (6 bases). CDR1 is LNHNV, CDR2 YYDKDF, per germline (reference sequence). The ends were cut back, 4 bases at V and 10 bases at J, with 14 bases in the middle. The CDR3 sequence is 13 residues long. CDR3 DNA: TGTGCCACCAGCATATATTTCAGCGGGGAGCAGTTCTTC. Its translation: CATSIYFSGEQFF.

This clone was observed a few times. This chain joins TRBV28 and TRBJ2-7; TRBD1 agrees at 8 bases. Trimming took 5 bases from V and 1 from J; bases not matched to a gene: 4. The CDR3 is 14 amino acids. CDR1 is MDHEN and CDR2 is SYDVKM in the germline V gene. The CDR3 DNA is TGTGCCAGCAGTCCGGGACAGGTGTCCTACGAGCAGTACGTC. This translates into CASSPGQVSYEQYV.

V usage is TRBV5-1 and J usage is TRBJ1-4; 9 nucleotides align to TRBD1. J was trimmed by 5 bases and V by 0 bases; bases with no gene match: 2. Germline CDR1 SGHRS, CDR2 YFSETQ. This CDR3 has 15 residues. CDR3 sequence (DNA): TGCGCCAGCAGCTTGGTCGGACAGGGGAATGAAAAACTGTTTTTT. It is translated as CASSLVGQGNEKLFF.

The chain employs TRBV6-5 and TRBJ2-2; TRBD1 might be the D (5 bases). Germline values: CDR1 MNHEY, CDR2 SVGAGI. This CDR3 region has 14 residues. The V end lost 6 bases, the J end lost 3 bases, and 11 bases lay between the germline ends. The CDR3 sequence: CASSPRRDTGELFF. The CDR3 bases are TGTGCCAGCAGCCCCCGCAGGGACACCGGGGAGCTGTTTTTT.

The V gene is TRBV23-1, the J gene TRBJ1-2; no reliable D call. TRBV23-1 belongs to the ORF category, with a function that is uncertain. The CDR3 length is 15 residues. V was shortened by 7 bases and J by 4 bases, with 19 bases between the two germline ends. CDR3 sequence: CASIVFGVFGYGYTF. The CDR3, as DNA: TGCGCCAGCATTGTCTTCGGGGTTTTCGGCTATGGCTACACCTTC.

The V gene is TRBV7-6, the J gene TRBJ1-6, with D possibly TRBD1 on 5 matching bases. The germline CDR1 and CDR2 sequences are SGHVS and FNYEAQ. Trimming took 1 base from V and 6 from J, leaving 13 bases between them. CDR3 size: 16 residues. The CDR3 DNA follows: TGTGCCAGCAGCTTAGGGGCAGCGGGGCGTAATTCACCCCTCCACTTT. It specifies CASSLGAAGRNSPLHF.

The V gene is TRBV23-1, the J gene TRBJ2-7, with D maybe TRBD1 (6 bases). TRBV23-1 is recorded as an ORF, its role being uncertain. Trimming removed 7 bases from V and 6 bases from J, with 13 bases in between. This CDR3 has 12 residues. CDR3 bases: TGCGCCAGCAAAACGGGACATTGCGAGCAGTACGTC. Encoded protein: CASKTGHCEQYV.

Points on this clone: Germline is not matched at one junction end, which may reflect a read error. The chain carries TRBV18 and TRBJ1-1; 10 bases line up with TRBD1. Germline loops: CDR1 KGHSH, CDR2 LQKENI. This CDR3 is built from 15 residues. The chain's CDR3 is CTSSLGTGANTEAFF. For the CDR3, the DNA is TGTACCAGCTCACTCGGGACAGGGGCGAACACTGAAGCTTTCTTT. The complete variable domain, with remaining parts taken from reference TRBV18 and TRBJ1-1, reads NAGVMQNPRHLVRRRGQEARLRCSPMKGHSHVYWYRQLPEEGLKFMVYLQKENIIDESGMPKERFSAEFPKEGPSILRIQQVVRGDSAAYFCTSSLGTGANTEAFFGQGTRLTVV.

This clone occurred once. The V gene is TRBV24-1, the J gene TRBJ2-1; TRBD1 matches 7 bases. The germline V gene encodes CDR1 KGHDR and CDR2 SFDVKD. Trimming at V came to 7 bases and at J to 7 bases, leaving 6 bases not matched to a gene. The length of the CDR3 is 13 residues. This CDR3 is CATRANRGNEQFF. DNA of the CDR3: TGTGCCACCAGGGCGAACAGGGGTAATGAGCAGTTCTTC.

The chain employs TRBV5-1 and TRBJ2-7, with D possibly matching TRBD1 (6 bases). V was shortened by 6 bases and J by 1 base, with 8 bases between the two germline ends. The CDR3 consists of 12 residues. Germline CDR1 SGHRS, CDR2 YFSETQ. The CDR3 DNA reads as TGCGCCAGCATGGACAGATCCTACGAGCAGTACGTC. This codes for CASMDRSYEQYV.

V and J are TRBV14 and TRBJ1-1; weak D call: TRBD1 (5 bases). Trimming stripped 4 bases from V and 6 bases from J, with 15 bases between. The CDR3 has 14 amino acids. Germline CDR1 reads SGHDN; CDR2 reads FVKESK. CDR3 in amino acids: CASSPKVRVPEAFF. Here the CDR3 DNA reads TGTGCCAGCAGCCCAAAGGTCAGGGTACCTGAAGCTTTCTTT.

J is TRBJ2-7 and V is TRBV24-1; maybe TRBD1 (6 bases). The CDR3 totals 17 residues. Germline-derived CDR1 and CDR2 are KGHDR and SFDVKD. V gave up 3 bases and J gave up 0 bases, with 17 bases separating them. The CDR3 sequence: CATSDMNCGQSSYEQYV. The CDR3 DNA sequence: TGTGCCACCAGTGATATGAATTGTGGACAGAGCTCCTACGAGCAGTACGTC.

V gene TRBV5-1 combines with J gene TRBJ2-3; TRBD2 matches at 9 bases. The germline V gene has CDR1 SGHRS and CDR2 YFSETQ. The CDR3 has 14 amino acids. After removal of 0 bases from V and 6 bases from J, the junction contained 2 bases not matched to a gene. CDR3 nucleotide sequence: TGCGCCAGCAGCTTGGCGACTAGCGGTGATACGCAGTATTTT. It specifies CASSLATSGDTQYF. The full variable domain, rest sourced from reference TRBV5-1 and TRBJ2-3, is KAGVTQTPRYLIKTRGQQVTLSCSPISGHRSVSWYQQTPGQGLQFLFEYFSETQRNKGNFPGRFSGRQFSNSRSEMNVSTLELGDSALYLCASSLATSGDTQYFGPGTRLTVL.

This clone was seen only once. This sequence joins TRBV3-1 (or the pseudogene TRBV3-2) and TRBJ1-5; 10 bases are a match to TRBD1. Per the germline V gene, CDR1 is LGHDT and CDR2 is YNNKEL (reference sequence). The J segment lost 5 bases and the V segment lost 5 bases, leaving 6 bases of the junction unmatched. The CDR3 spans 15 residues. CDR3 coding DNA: TGTGCCAGCAGCTCCCGGGACAGGGGCCATCAGCCCCAGCATTTT. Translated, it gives CASSSRDRGHQPQHF.

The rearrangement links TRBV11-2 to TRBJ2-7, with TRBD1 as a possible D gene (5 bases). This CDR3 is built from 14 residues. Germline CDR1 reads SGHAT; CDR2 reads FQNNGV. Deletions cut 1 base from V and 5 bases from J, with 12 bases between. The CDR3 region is CASSLAGRAHEQYV. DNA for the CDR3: TGTGCCAGCAGCTTAGCCGGCAGGGCCCACGAGCAGTACGTC.

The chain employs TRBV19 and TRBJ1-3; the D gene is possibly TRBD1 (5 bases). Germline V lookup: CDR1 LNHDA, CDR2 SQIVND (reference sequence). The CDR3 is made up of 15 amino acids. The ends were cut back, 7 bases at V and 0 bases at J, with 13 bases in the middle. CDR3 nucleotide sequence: TGTGCCAGTAATCCAGGGTTCCACTCTGGAAACACCATATATTTT. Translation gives CASNPGFHSGNTIYF. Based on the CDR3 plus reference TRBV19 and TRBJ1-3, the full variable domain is DGGITQSPKYLFRKEGQNVTLSCEQNLNHDAMYWYRQDPGQGLRLIYYSQIVNDFQKGDIAEGYSVSREKKESFPLTVTSAQKNPTAFYLCASNPGFHSGNTIYFGEGSWLTVV.

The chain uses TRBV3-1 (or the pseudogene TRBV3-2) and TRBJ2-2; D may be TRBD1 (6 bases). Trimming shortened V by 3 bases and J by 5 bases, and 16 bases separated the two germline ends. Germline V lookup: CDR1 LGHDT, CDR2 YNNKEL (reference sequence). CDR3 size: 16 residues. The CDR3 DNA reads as TGTGCCAGCAGCCACGGGACATTTATAGGAACCGGGGAGCTGTTTTTT. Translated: CASSHGTFIGTGELFF.

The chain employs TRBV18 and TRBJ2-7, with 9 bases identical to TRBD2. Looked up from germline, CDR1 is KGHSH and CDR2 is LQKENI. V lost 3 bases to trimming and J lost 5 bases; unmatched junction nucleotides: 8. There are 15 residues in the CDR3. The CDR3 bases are TGTGCCAGCTCACCGGGGCTTAGCGGGAGCAACGAGCAGTACGTC. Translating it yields CASSPGLSGSNEQYV.